This TCR beta chain was sequenced during a study of T cell responses to AZD1222 COVID-19 vaccine (dated by TCRdb to the early 2020s). Some background on the complete study: AZD1222 recipients with second doses at about 4 weeks or about 12 weeks were pooled, because spike-specific TCR depth and breadth did not differ between schedules. A total of 233 trial participants underwent TCR sequencing, of whom some 210 received two doses of AZD1222 and about 25 received two doses of the MenACWY control vaccine. Trial participants were enrolled into age subgroups of 18-55, 56-69 and 70-plus years, which contained 148, 28 and 57 TCR-sequenced participants, respectively. Points the paper makes about the study in general: The 56-69-year group was small, and its depth increase did not reach significance, likely because of low power. Participants were mostly white British and included more females than males, and it was suggested by the authors that clonal diversity may have been underestimated. Conclusions about previously exposed vaccinees are limited, since just 6 or 7 AZD1222 recipients were seropositive for SARS-CoV-2 at baseline. Spike-specific TCR breadth and depth rose significantly after two AZD1222 doses compared with day 0 and with MenACWY recipients. Reportedly, close to half of the unique spike-specific TCRs recognized epitopes lying outside the regions that are mutated in the B.1.351 and B.1.1.7 variants. Vaccine-associated CD4 TCRs spanned the whole spike protein, with dominant responses in regions 160-218 and 743-854. Because no day 14 peak-response samples were available, the repertoires could be characterized only after the peak T cell response.

In light of the paper, this sample's time point label describes: baseline before first vaccination. Vaccinee samples were obtained from the UK trials COV001 and COV002, which included a single-blind randomized controlled phase 2/3 trial of AZD1222 (ChAdOx1 nCoV-19) in healthy adults. For TCRbeta chain sequencing, PBMC samples from trial participants were taken at day 0 and at day 28 after the second dose. In the case of this clone: Its antigen remains undetermined. There are no base qualities to consult, and no much larger clone falls within one base.

The CDR3 goes from the cysteine to the phenylalanine over 14 residues. Only CDR3 DNA remains: 42 bases, in frame from the first base. CDR1 and CDR2, looked up from the germline V gene, are SGHRS and YFSETQ. V is pared back by 0 bases and J by 2 bases, with 7 bases lying between the germline termini. The CDR3 regions of human TCRbeta chains were analyzed by immunosequencing. The authors' pipeline ran thus. TCRs in the repertoires were compared against a reference library of SARS-CoV-2-specific TCRs that had been generated with the MIRA antigen-specificity platform. Breadth was defined as the fraction of unique TCRs that were SARS-CoV-2-associated. Depth was defined as the fraction of total T cells that were SARS-CoV-2-associated. Using the MIRA data, every spike-specific TCR was mapped to the spike region that the TCR reacted to and assigned to either a CD4 or a CD8 class. Log10-transformed breadth and depth values were compared by one-way ANOVA with Sidak's multiple comparisons tests. TCRdb stores this immuneACCESS table with in-frame sequences only. Part of the clones is absent; in the studies checked, under half of the shortfall reflects unresolved V genes, and no reason is known for the rest. Clone size and the V and J calls come from that table; the DNA yielded D and trimming. The sample has some 150,000 clones on record, less than 90% of them singletons. Around 3.1% of the sample is in the top ten clones.

The sequence is built from TRBV5-1 and TRBJ2-3; the D gene remains uncertain. The starting material was peripheral blood, obtained on day 0 of AZD1222 vaccination. This sequence originates from an adult in good health. For the CDR3, the sequence is CASSLGHPTDTQYF. The nucleotide sequence is given as TGCGCCAGCAGCTTGGGACACCCCACAGATACGCAGTATTTT.